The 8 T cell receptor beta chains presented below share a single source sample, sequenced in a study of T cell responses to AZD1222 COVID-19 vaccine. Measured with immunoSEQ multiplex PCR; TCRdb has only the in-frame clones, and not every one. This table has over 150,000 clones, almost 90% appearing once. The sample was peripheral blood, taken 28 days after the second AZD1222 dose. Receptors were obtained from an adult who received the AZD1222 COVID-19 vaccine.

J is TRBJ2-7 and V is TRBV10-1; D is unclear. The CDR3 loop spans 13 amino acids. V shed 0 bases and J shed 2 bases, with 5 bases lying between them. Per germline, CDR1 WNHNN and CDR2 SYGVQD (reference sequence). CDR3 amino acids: CASSESGTYEQYF. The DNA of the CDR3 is TGCGCCAGCAGTGAGTCGGGCACCTACGAGCAGTACTTC.

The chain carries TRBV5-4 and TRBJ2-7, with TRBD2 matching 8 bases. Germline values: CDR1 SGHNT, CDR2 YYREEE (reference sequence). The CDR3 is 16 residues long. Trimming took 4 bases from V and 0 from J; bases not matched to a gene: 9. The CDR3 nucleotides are TGTGCCAGCAGCGCGGGAGGTAAACGAAGCTCCTACGAGCAGTACTTC. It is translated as CASSAGGKRSSYEQYF.

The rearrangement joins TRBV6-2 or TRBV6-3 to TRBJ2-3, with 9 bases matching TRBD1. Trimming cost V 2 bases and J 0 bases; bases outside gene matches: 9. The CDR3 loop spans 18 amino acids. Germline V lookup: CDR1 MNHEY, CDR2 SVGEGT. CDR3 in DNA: TGTGCCAGCAGTTACGGAGCAGACAGGGGGTTAAGCACAGATACGCAGTATTTT. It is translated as CASSYGADRGLSTDTQYF.

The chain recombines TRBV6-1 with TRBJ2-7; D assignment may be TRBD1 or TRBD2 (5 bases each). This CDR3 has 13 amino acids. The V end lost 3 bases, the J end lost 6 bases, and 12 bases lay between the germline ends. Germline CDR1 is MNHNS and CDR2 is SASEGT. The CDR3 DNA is TGTGCCAGCAGTGAGTCGGGGCTCGGCGAGCAGTACTTC. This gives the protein CASSESGLGEQYF.

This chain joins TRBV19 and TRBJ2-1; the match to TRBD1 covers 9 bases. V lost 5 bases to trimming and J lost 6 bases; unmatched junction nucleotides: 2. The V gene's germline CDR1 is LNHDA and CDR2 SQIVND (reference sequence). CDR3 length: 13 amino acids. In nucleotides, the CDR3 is TGTGCCAGTAGTCGGGACAGGGTCAATGAGCAGTTCTTC. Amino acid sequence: CASSRDRVNEQFF. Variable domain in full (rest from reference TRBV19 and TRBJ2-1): DGGITQSPKYLFRKEGQNVTLSCEQNLNHDAMYWYRQDPGQGLRLIYYSQIVNDFQKGDIAEGYSVSREKKESFPLTVTSAQKNPTAFYLCASSRDRVNEQFFGPGTRLTVL.

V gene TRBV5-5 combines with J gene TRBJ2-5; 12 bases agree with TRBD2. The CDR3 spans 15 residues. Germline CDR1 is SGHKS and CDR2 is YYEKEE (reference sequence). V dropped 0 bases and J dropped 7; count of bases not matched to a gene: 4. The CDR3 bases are TGTGCCAGCAGCTTGGCTAGCGGGGGGGCTGGGACCCAGTACTTC. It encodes CASSLASGGAGTQYF.

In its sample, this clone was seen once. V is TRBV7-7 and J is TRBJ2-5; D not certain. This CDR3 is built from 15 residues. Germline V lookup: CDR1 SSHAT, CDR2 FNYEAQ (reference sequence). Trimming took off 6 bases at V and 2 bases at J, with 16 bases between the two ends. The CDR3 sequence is CASSYGQGLQETQYF. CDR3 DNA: TGTGCCAGCAGTTATGGTCAAGGATTACAAGAGACCCAGTACTTC.

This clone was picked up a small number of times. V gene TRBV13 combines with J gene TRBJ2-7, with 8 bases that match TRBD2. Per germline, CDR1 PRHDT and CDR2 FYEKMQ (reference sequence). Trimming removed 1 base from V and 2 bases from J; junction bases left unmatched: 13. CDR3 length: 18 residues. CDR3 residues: CASSLEGGGKIPPYEQYF. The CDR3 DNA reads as TGTGCCAGCAGCTTAGAGGGCGGGGGGAAAATTCCGCCCTACGAGCAGTACTTC.